The clone carrying this TCR beta chain came up many times. No antigen is known for it. The data are from a study of early T cells in non-severe SARS-CoV-2 infection. Study findings and constraints: Database matching using VDJdb favored anti-spike CD8 responses, with private and CD4 specificities left missing.

Individually, cDNA molecules had unique molecular identifiers attached to them. MiXCR, applied by TCRdb to the 5' RACE reads, yields one record per CDR3 protein. This table holds just under 65,000 distinct CDR3 sequences, approximately 10% found once. Germline CDR1 is SGHRS and CDR2 is YFSETQ. CDR3 length: 11 residues. Trimming pared 3 bases from V and 2 bases from J, leaving 1 base between. This TCR was sampled from an adult who was a healthcare worker with PCR-confirmed SARS-CoV-2 infection or an uninfected control (not recorded which). This specimen consisted of whole blood, obtained at baseline. The chain employs TRBV5-1 and TRBJ2-3; D unresolved. The CDR3 DNA sequence: TGCGCCAGCAGCTACACAGATACGCAGTATTTT. Translating it yields CASSYTDTQYF.